This passage covers 15 T cell receptor beta chains from one sample sequenced in a study of blood T cell repertoires in COVID-19. TCRdb's copy holds only in-frame clones and misses some; the assay was immunoSEQ multiplex PCR. The sample holds hundreds of thousands of clones, nearly 90% seen once. The sequenced sample was peripheral blood. These receptors originate from a man between 18 and 35 years old with active or convalescent COVID-19.

The gene calls are TRBV15 and TRBJ1-4, with TRBD1 as a possible D gene (6 bases). V gave up 0 bases and J gave up 8 bases, with 16 bases separating them. CDR1 LNHNV and CDR2 YYDKDF come from the germline V gene (reference sequence). The CDR3 is 16 residues long. CDR3 protein: CATSRDTGRGAEKLFF. In nucleotides, the CDR3 is TGTGCCACCAGCAGAGACACGGGACGGGGGGCGGAAAAACTGTTTTTT. Full variable domain (remainder filled in from reference TRBV15 and TRBJ1-4): DAMVIQNPRYQVTQFGKPVTLSCSQTLNHNVMYWYQQKSSQAPKLLFHYYDKDFNNEADTPDNFQSRRPNTSFCFLDIRSPGLGDTAMYLCATSRDTGRGAEKLFFGSGTQLSVL.

The chain recombines TRBV27 with TRBJ1-2, with D maybe TRBD1 (6 bases). The CDR3 is made up of 12 amino acids. V shed 8 bases and J shed 8 bases, with 15 bases lying between them. CDR1 and CDR2 from the germline V gene are MNHEY and SMNVEV (reference sequence). The CDR3 reads CASGTTGKGYTF. DNA for the CDR3: TGTGCCAGCGGAACTACAGGGAAAGGCTACACCTTC.

The chain recombines TRBV6-5 with TRBJ2-5; TRBD2 might be the D (7 bases). The CDR3 sequence is 14 residues long. CDR1 and CDR2 (germline): MNHEY, SVGAGI. Deletions cut 3 bases from V and 5 bases from J, with 13 bases between. The CDR3 DNA reads TGTGCCAGCAGTTATGGCAGGGGAGGGGAGACCCAGTACTTC. Its protein is CASSYGRGGETQYF.

The CDR3 nucleotides are TGTGCCAGCAGCGTCTCCAACGTAGCGGGAAGCCCCTACGAGCAGTACTTC. Its translation is CASSVSNVAGSPYEQYF. This chain uses TRBV9 with TRBJ2-7; the match to TRBD2 covers 8 bases. Losses at the gene ends were 2 bases for V and 2 bases for J; bases not matched to a gene: 12. This CDR3 spans 17 amino acids. The V gene's germline CDR1 is SGDLS and CDR2 YYNGEE.

The J gene is TRBJ1-2, the V gene TRBV7-2, with D uncertain. The V gene lost 2 bases and the J gene lost 4 bases, with 14 bases spanning the gap. CDR3 length: 15 residues. The V gene's germline CDR1 is SGHTA and CDR2 FQGNSA. The CDR3 sequence is CASSLSMGASYGYTF. The CDR3, as DNA: TGTGCCAGCAGCTTATCGATGGGAGCCTCCTATGGCTACACCTTC.

This clone was found a few times. J is TRBJ1-3 and V is TRBV19, with 9 bases matching TRBD1. There are 14 residues in the CDR3. Losses at the gene ends were 9 bases for V and 3 bases for J; bases not matched to a gene: 6. In germline, CDR1 is LNHDA, CDR2 SQIVND (reference sequence). CDR3 in amino acids: CASGGTGYGNTIYF. Here the CDR3 DNA reads TGTGCCAGCGGTGGGACAGGGTATGGAAACACCATATATTTT.

The J gene is TRBJ1-2, the V gene TRBV30; D uncertain. This CDR3 spans 11 amino acids. V was pared by 6 bases and J by 4 bases, with 9 bases between. Germline assignment: CDR1 GTSNPN and CDR2 SVGIG (reference sequence). The CDR3 DNA sequence: TGTGCCTGCCACACCCTCTATGGCTACACCTTC. Translated, it gives CACHTLYGYTF.

The chain is built from TRBV2 and TRBJ1-3; 7 bases fit TRBD1. This CDR3 region has 16 residues. With 4 bases clipped from V and 1 base from J, the junction kept 7 bases outside the gene matches. CDR1 is SNHLY and CDR2 is FYNNEI in the germline V gene. CDR3 in DNA: TGTGCCAGCAGTGCTCAACAGGGGCAATCTGGAAACACCATATATTTT. Encoded protein: CASSAQQGQSGNTIYF.

This chain connects TRBV15 to TRBJ2-7; D gene unclear. V lost 0 bases and J 2 bases, leaving 2 bases between the germline ends. The CDR3 runs 12 residues. Germline V gives CDR1 LNHNV, CDR2 YYDKDF (reference sequence). The CDR3: CATSRDTYEQYF. The CDR3, as DNA: TGTGCCACCAGCAGAGACACCTACGAGCAGTACTTC.

The CDR3 nucleotides are TGTGCCAGCAGCCAAGTTGGTGAGACAGAGCCGGAGACCCAGTACTTC. Its translation is CASSQVGETEPETQYF. The rearrangement links TRBV3-1 (or the pseudogene TRBV3-2) to TRBJ2-5, with TRBD1 as a possible D gene (5 bases). V was shortened by 1 base and J by 5 bases, with 17 bases between the two germline ends. This CDR3 comprises 16 residues. Germline assignment: CDR1 LGHDT and CDR2 YNNKEL (reference sequence).

The DNA for the CDR3 is TGTGCCAGTAGCATTATGGGGGCACAAGAATTAAACTATGGCTACACCTTC. Protein sequence: CASSIMGAQELNYGYTF. The genes are TRBV19 and TRBJ1-2; maybe TRBD1 (6 bases). The CDR3 has 17 amino acids. Germline values: CDR1 LNHDA, CDR2 SQIVND (reference sequence). With 6 bases removed from V and 2 bases from J, the gap between germline ends came to 22 bases. Combining the CDR3 with reference TRBV19 and TRBJ1-2 gives the whole variable domain DGGITQSPKYLFRKEGQNVTLSCEQNLNHDAMYWYRQDPGQGLRLIYYSQIVNDFQKGDIAEGYSVSREKKESFPLTVTSAQKNPTAFYLCASSIMGAQELNYGYTFGSGTRLTVV.

V usage is TRBV11-1 and J usage is TRBJ2-7; D may be TRBD2 (5 bases). Germline CDR1 and CDR2: SGHAT and FQDESV (reference sequence). The CDR3 runs 15 residues. The germline V and J ends were trimmed by 6 bases and 6 bases, with 21 bases remaining between them. CDR3 amino acids: CASRERGLRLGEQYF. The CDR3 bases are TGTGCCAGCAGAGAGAGAGGGCTCCGTCTAGGCGAGCAGTACTTC.

The table lists this clone with a few counts. The V and J genes are TRBV7-9 and TRBJ1-2; TRBD1 matches 11 bases. Germline V CDR1 and CDR2: SEHNR, FQNEAQ (reference sequence). Trimming at V came to 0 bases and at J to 7 bases, leaving 7 bases not matched to a gene. This CDR3 contains 16 residues. CDR3 bases: TGTGCCAGCAGCTTAGCCGGACAGGGGGCTTACGGTGGCTACACCTTC. Protein product: CASSLAGQGAYGGYTF.

V usage is TRBV2 and J usage is TRBJ2-2, with TRBD1 as a possible D gene (6 bases). The CDR3 runs to 13 residues. CDR1 is SNHLY and CDR2 is FYNNEI in the germline V gene. Trimming took 6 bases from V and 8 from J, leaving 13 bases between them. The CDR3 is CASRDRPEGELFF. The CDR3 DNA is TGTGCCAGCAGGGACAGACCCGAAGGGGAGCTGTTTTTT.

CDR3 coding DNA: TGTGCCAGCAGCCCAGGGGGCGCGAGTTTTGGCTACACCTTC. Translation gives CASSPGGASFGYTF. The chain couples TRBV2 to TRBJ1-2, with 8 bases lining up with TRBD1. The CDR3 sequence is 14 residues long. V gave up 6 bases and J gave up 7 bases; unmatched junction bases: 10. From germline, CDR1 is SNHLY and CDR2 FYNNEI.